This T cell receptor (beta chain) came from a study of beta chain features in type 1 diabetes. The investigators reverse transcribed all of the isolated RNA, so they sequenced expressed TCRB transcripts. Sequencing used immunoSEQ multiplex PCR; TCRdb keeps in-frame clones, though not all of them. The profile shows approximately 150,000 clones, 9.5% to 10% of them singletons. Germline V gives CDR1 SGHTA, CDR2 FQGNSA. The CDR3 contains 13 residues. The receptor was isolated from a woman in her thirties or forties in good health. V gene TRBV7-2 combines with J gene TRBJ2-2, with 8 bases that match TRBD2. Sequencing was performed on central memory CD4+ T cells from blood. CDR3 sequence: CGVRGGLTGELFF. CDR3 coding DNA: TGTGGCGTCCGGGGGGGCCTCACCGGGGAGCTGTTTTTT.